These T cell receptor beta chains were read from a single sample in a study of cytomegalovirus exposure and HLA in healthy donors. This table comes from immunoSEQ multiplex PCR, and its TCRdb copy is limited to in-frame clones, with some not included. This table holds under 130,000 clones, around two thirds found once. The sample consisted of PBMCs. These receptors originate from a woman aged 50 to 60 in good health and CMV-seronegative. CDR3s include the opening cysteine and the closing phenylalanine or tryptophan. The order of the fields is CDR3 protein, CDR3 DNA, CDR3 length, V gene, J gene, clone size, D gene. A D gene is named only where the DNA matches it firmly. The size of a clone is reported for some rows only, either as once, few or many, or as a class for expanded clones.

CASSPQGLALAGADTQYF	TGCGCCAGCAGCCCACAGGGATTGGCACTAGCGGGAGCAGATACGCAGTATTTT	18	TRBV5-1	TRBJ2-3	.	TRBD2
CASSFNMGEGYTF	TGTGCCAGCAGCTTTAATATGGGAGAGGGCTACACCTTC	13	TRBV7-2	TRBJ1-2	once	.
CSLQGRLTGELFF	TGCAGCTTACAGGGGAGGTTAACCGGGGAGCTGTTTTTT	13	TRBV29-1	TRBJ2-2	.	.
CAGGQDSYEQYF	TGTGCCGGGGGACAGGACTCCTACGAGCAGTACTTC	12	TRBV30	TRBJ2-7	.	TRBD1
CASSLEHYEQYF	TGTGCCAGCTCCCTTGAGCACTACGAGCAGTACTTC	12	TRBV18	TRBJ2-7	few	.
CASRKETGTPNYGYTF	TGTGCCAGTAGAAAGGAGACCGGGACACCGAACTATGGCTACACCTTC	16	TRBV19	TRBJ1-2	.	.
CASSLEAGGSYNEQFF	TGCGCCAGCAGCTTGGAGGCGGGAGGGTCCTACAATGAGCAGTTCTTC	16	TRBV5-1	TRBJ2-1	.	TRBD2
CAISDDGYTEAFF	TGTGCCATCAGTGACGACGGGTACACTGAAGCTTTCTTT	13	TRBV10-3	TRBJ1-1	few	.
CASSQDWAQETQYF	TGCGCCAGCAGCCAAGATTGGGCTCAAGAGACCCAGTACTTC	14	TRBV4-1	TRBJ2-5	.	.
CASRPSGSSYNEQFF	TGTGCCAGCAGGCCTAGCGGGAGTTCCTACAATGAGCAGTTCTTC	15	TRBV7-3	TRBJ2-1	.	TRBD2
CASLRGPSGGAQYF	TGTGCCAGTTTGCGAGGGCCTTCGGGGGGGGCCCAGTACTTC	14	TRBV6-1	TRBJ2-5	few	TRBD2
CASSKGAGGNQPQHF	TGTGCCAGTAGTAAGGGGGCAGGGGGCAATCAGCCCCAGCATTTT	15	TRBV19	TRBJ1-5	.	TRBD1
CASTTTSGGAGYFNEQFF	TGTGCCAGCACCACGACTAGCGGGGGGGCCGGATATTTCAATGAGCAGTTCTTC	18	TRBV2	TRBJ2-1	.	TRBD2
CASSPMTGSSSPLHF	TGTGCCAGTAGTCCAATGACAGGCAGCTCCTCACCCCTCCACTTT	15	TRBV19	TRBJ1-6	.	.
CSVHSGTDYEQYF	TGCAGCGTGCACAGCGGCACAGACTACGAGCAGTACTTC	13	TRBV29-1	TRBJ2-7	.	.
CASSWESGTEAFF	TGCGCCAGCAGCTGGGAGTCGGGCACTGAAGCTTTCTTT	13	TRBV5-1	TRBJ1-1	.	.
CASSILTSDLYNEQFF	TGTGCCAGCAGCATCCTTACGAGCGACCTCTACAATGAGCAGTTCTTC	16	TRBV28	TRBJ2-1	.	.
CASSPVVSRGPYEQYF	TGTGCCAGTAGTCCGGTAGTATCGCGGGGGCCCTACGAGCAGTACTTC	16	TRBV19	TRBJ2-7	once	.
CAWSVFGVNQPQHF	TGTGCCTGGAGTGTATTCGGGGTAAATCAGCCCCAGCATTTT	14	TRBV30	TRBJ1-5	.	.
CASSGRRGTTDEQYF	TGTGCCAGCAGTGGAAGGAGAGGGACTACTGACGAGCAGTACTTC	15	TRBV6-1	TRBJ2-7	.	TRBD2
CASSLGVLAGANEQFF	TGCGCCAGCAGCTTGGGCGTACTAGCGGGGGCCAATGAGCAGTTCTTC	16	TRBV5-1	TRBJ2-1	.	TRBD2
CASSGDKRYLNTEAFF	TGCGCCAGCAGCGGGGACAAGAGATATTTGAACACTGAAGCTTTCTTT	16	TRBV5-1	TRBJ1-1	.	.
CASSPRDKGGGYTF	TGTGCCAGCAGTCCCCGGGACAAGGGCGGTGGCTACACCTTC	14	TRBV2	TRBJ1-2	.	.
CASSPSNTNSGNTIYF	TGTGCCAGCTCACCCTCAAACACCAACTCTGGAAACACCATATATTTT	16	TRBV18	TRBJ1-3	once	.
CASSENQGASTGELFF	TGTGCCAGCAGCGAGAACCAGGGGGCGAGTACCGGGGAGCTGTTTTTT	16	TRBV9	TRBJ2-2	.	TRBD1
CAWRTTGNTEAFF	TGTGCCTGGAGGACCACAGGGAACACTGAAGCTTTCTTT	13	TRBV30	TRBJ1-1	few	.
CASSAAQGPNYGYTF	TGTGCCAGCAGCGCTGCACAGGGACCCAACTATGGCTACACCTTC	15	TRBV7-2	TRBJ1-2	few	.
CASSSGGVFTGELFF	TGCGCCAGCAGTAGCGGGGGGGTTTTCACCGGGGAGCTGTTTTTT	15	TRBV4-1	TRBJ2-2	.	TRBD2
CSGGVGGSLSYEQYF	TGCAGCGGGGGGGTCGGGGGAAGCCTCTCCTACGAGCAGTACTTC	15	TRBV29-1	TRBJ2-7	few	.
CASSNLQGSAGYTF	TGCGCCAGCAGCAATCTCCAGGGGTCTGCTGGCTACACCTTC	14	TRBV5-1	TRBJ1-2	.	.
CASEIGGARNYGYTF	TGTGCCAGCGAGATCGGTGGGGCACGGAACTATGGCTACACCTTC	15	TRBV6-1	TRBJ1-2	.	.
CASGTRYEQFF	TGTGCCAGCGGAACTAGATATGAGCAGTTCTTC	11	TRBV27	TRBJ2-1	.	.
CASSAGGWEDTQYF	TGCGCCAGCAGCGCGGGAGGGTGGGAAGATACGCAGTATTTT	14	TRBV5-1	TRBJ2-3	.	TRBD2
CSVSPLAGDGEQFF	TGCAGCGTTAGCCCTCTAGCGGGAGACGGTGAGCAGTTCTTC	14	TRBV29-1	TRBJ2-1	once	TRBD2
CASSLGRTGFDNEQFF	TGTGCCAGCAGCTTAGGTAGGACAGGTTTTGACAATGAGCAGTTCTTC	16	TRBV7-8	TRBJ2-1	.	TRBD1
CASRLTSGGYTF	TGTGCCAGCAGGCTAACCTCGGGGGGCTACACCTTC	12	TRBV2	TRBJ1-2	.	.
CASSTDGVAYNEQFF	TGTGCCAGCAGCACCGACGGGGTAGCCTACAATGAGCAGTTCTTC	15	TRBV9	TRBJ2-1	.	.
CASSRGTGVKTEAFF	TGTGCCAGTAGTCGGGGGACAGGGGTAAAAACTGAAGCTTTCTTT	15	TRBV19	TRBJ1-1	.	TRBD1
CASSSTPGGAYGYTF	TGTGCCAGCAGTTCCACGCCAGGGGGCGCTTATGGCTACACCTTC	15	TRBV6-5	TRBJ1-2	.	TRBD1
CSVGDRGHGELFF	TGCAGCGTTGGGGACAGGGGACACGGGGAGCTGTTTTTT	13	TRBV29-1	TRBJ2-2	few	TRBD1